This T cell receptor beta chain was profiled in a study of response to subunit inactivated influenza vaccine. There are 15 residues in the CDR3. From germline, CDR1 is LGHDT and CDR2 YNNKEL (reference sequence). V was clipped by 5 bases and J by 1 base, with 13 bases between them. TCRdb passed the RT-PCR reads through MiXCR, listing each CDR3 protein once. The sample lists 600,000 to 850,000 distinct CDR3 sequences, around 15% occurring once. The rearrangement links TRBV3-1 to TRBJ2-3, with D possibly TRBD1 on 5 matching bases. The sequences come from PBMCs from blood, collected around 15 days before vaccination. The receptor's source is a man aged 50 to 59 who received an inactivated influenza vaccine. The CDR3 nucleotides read TGTGCCAGCAGCGAGGTGAACAGGCGCACAGATACGCAGTATTTT. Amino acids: CASSEVNRRTDTQYF.